This note documents a single T cell receptor (beta chain) sequence. The sample is drawn from a study of long-term antiretroviral therapy in people with HIV. With survey level as its setting, the immunoSEQ assay was v3.0. This table comes from immunoSEQ multiplex PCR, and its TCRdb copy is limited to in-frame clones, with some not included. The table shows around 22,000 clones, with 90% to 95% occurring only once. The TCR was taken from a woman aged 45-60 years with HIV. The specimen was unsorted PBMCs, collected roughly 5.1 years after starting antiretroviral therapy.

The CDR3 here is CASSPPTSVTEAFF. CDR3 nucleotide sequence: TGTGCCAGCAGTCCGCCCACGAGTGTAACTGAAGCTTTCTTT. The V call is TRBV28, the J call TRBJ1-1; D unclear. There are 14 residues in the CDR3. Looked up from germline, CDR1 is MDHEN and CDR2 is SYDVKM. V dropped 5 bases and J dropped 5 bases, with 15 bases sitting between them.